This record covers a single T cell receptor beta chain. TCRdb reanalysed the RT-PCR reads using MiXCR and keeps one entry per CDR3 protein. The table includes about 680,000 distinct CDR3 sequences, 14% detected once. Germline CDR1 and CDR2: MDHEN and SYDVKM. The V end lost 10 bases, the J end lost 1 base, and 10 bases lay between the germline ends. The CDR3 consists of 12 residues. V and J are TRBV28 and TRBJ1-1; D is ambiguous. This TCR derives from a female donor in good health, serving as a healthy control. The material sequenced was memory CD4+ T cells from blood. CDR3 sequence reads: CATKSTNTEAFF. The DNA for the CDR3 is TGTGCCACGAAGTCGACGAACACTGAAGCTTTCTTT.